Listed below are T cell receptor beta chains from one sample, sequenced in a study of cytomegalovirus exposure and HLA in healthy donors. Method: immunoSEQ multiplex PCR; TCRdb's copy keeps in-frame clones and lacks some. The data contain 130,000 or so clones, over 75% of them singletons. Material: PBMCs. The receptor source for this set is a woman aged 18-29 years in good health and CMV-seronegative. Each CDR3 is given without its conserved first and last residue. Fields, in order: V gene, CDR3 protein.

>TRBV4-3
ASSQGSGNNSPLH
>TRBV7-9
ASSLSSPGYGYT
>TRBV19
ASSWDRENSPLH
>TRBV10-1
ASSDSGQPQH
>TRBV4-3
ASSQGSGEAEKLF
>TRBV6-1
ASIGPRGFEAF
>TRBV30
AWRQGAQGNTIY
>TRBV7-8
ASSPLGQGARLGNYGYT
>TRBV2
ASSGPDRVLTDTQY
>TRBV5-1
ASSEGTETTNEKLF
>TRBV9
ASSPGKGVFTEAF
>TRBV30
AWATGRYYGYT
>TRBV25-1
ASSEGSWRGSSYNEQF
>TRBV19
ASSRGTGTYEQY
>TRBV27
ATTPTVSGAYEQY
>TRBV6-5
ASSQLPTNEKLF
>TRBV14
ASSQDWEGLAGDKTKNSQY
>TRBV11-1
ASSSLAGVETQY
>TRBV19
ASSKLMNTEAF
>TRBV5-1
ASSPGQGRRTGELF
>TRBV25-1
ASSGGVGTQY
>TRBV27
ASSLTRQINEKLF
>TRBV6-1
ASSPVGRGNSPLH
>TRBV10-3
AISETYLVGDYEQY
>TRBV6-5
ASSYSIVSVWEKLF
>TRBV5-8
ASSQGWLAGPTGELF
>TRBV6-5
ASSPGGTYGNTIY
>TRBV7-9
ASSLVQGAVYEQY
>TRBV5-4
ASSPGGAVGNTIY
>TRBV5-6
ASSLELGEERTGELF
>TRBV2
ASAGQGKEKLF
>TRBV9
ASSDRDNLQY
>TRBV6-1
ASSPDMGTYNEQF
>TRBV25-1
ASSETRTSQETQY
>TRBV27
ASSLSTLGGETQY
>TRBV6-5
AARGLGNTIY
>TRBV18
ASSPGQGFISVGYT
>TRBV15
ATSGTRGSGANVLT
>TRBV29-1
SVGGQGGDTQY
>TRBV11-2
ASSSRQGFISGANGLT
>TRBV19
ASSRPGGGQPQH
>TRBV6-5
ASTRGPGETQY
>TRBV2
ASRPPGESPLH
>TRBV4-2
ASSQDRASGRGDYNEQF
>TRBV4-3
ASSQLLQGKDEKLF
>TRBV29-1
SVGHFAARTSGANGLT
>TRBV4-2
ASRGTGQGNTIY